This paragraph covers one T cell receptor beta chain sequence. There is no known antigen for this receptor. There are no base qualities to consult, and no much larger clone falls within one base. This sample is drawn from a study of blood T cells in healthy people across ages (dated by TCRdb to the mid-2010s). For context, the study as a whole: In model experiments, template switching captured about one uniquely barcoded TCR beta cDNA molecule for every two T cells. To track age-related changes in TCR beta repertoire diversity, the study relied on deep sequencing normalized with unique cDNA molecular identifiers. Donors were grouped into four age groups: young (average 16 years), middle-aged (less than 40), aged (62) and long-lived (about 90). The study analyzed two additional independent replicas of 1 million unique cDNA reads from the same blood draw for two donors, one aged 18 to 29 and one aged 80 or older. Overall study outcomes, separate from this receptor: A strong correlation was found between observed TCR beta diversity and the percentage of naive T cells measured by flow cytometry. Total diversity estimates from one million sequenced T cells were considered lower bounds and underestimates. Conclusive comparison of naive and antigen-experienced compartments was prevented by the profiling of bulk unsorted PBMCs. Donor CMV infection status was unknown, potentially confounding age-related changes in expanded clonotypes. Observed TCR beta diversity per million T cells fell roughly linearly with age, and a significant reduction was already apparent by age roughly 40. Compared with the aged group, the long-lived group had more naive CD4+ T cells, fewer expanded clones and increased TCR diversity, a pattern suggesting age selection.

To prepare the library, 5' RACE was applied. Data came from an Illumina HiSeq 2500. A second roughly 7 to 11 cycle PCR used a sample-barcoded 5' primer and a J-beta primer mix. Each TCR beta cDNA molecule received a unique molecular identifier from a template-switch 5' adaptor carrying 12 random nucleotides. At least 3 million CDR3-containing paired-end reads were obtained from each sample. The Mint cDNA synthesis kit, primed by a TRBC-specific oligonucleotide, was used to synthesize first-strand cDNA from all RNA. Following uracil-DNA glycosylase treatment, all cDNA underwent a first 18-cycle PCR with the universal primers M1SS and BC2_uni_R. In the paper's pipeline: Normalization of each sample was performed by random selection of 1 million high-quality reads, each carrying a distinct molecular identifier. Reads sharing molecular identifiers were discarded rather than binned into consensus sequences. MiTCR, run with a Q25 quality threshold and the strictest error-elimination algorithm, handled CDR3 identification, clonotype clustering and error correction. A nonparametric unseen species model with Euler transformation was used to estimate lower-bound total TCR beta diversity. TCRdb handled the public reads itself, with Q25 trimming in fastp and clone calling in MiXCR, and kept productive beta chains. Identical CDR3 proteins give one entry, which carries the most common genes and DNA. None of the V and J calls come from the authors' own analysis; TCRdb made them. In all, the sample holds over 500,000 distinct CDR3 sequences, and 25% to 35% of those were seen once. The ten largest clones take up 3% to 4% of the sample.

The cysteine opens and the phenylalanine closes a CDR3 of 13 amino acids. The retained sequence is limited to the CDR3, 39 bases, with the frame set at the first base. Compared with germline, V lacks 3 bases and J lacks 8 bases; bases without a gene match: 6. Systemically healthy Caucasian individuals from Russia, around 38 in total and aged 6 to 90 years, were included as donors. Around 10 milliliters of peripheral blood were collected from each donor into EDTA-treated Vacutainer tubes. Ficoll-Paque density-gradient centrifugation was used to isolate PBMCs, with at least 6.5 million per sample. Total RNA was extracted from PBMCs with Trizol reagent, with at least 6 micrograms obtained per sample. For every donor, an aliquot of PBMCs went through flow cytometry to measure the percentages of naive CD45RAhigh/CD27high T cells. The same specimen was also included in a second study, on T cells of mothers and their children. In that second paper, the authors write: The donors were nine systemically healthy Caucasian individuals, made up of three mothers and their six children. cDNA synthesis used all of the extracted RNA, with approximately 1.4 ug of RNA in each 15 ul reaction. In the second PCR, the M1S primer added sample barcodes and 2-4 random nucleotides. Each mother yielded over 9.5 million TCR beta CDR3 reads and each child 2.5 million to 3 million reads. Thymic selection shapes the output of TCR recombination in a similar way in related and unrelated pairs, and inherited differences have a minor effect. Normalized repertoire overlap was always slightly but never significantly higher in related than unrelated mother-child pairs. No persistent microchimeric T cell clones were detected, at a sensitivity of roughly 96 clones per million clonotypes. To look for features that set related mother-child pairs apart from unrelated individuals, the researchers ran deep NGS to compare the TCR beta repertoires of mothers and children. The mean age was roughly 44 +/- 4 years for the mothers and around 10 +/- 4 years for the children. After adapter ligation was performed with NEBNext reagents, the libraries were sequenced on an Illumina HiSeq 2000 with 100+100 nt paired-end reads. To avoid cross-contamination, the mother libraries and the child libraries were prepared a month apart and sequenced in separate runs. Each donor had between roughly 450,000 and 2,100,000 distinct TCR beta clonotypes identified. Naive TCR beta clonotypes were estimated from low-frequency clonotypes matched to each donor's FACS-determined naive share, without sorting.

The sequence derives from a boy younger than 10 in good health. The chain is encoded by TRBV12-3 or TRBV12-4 joined to TRBJ1-2; TRBD1 agrees with 7 junctional bases. Source material: blood. The bases read TGTGCCAGCAGTTTTATACAGGGGAGCGGCTACACCTTC. The encoded protein is CASSFIQGSGYTF.